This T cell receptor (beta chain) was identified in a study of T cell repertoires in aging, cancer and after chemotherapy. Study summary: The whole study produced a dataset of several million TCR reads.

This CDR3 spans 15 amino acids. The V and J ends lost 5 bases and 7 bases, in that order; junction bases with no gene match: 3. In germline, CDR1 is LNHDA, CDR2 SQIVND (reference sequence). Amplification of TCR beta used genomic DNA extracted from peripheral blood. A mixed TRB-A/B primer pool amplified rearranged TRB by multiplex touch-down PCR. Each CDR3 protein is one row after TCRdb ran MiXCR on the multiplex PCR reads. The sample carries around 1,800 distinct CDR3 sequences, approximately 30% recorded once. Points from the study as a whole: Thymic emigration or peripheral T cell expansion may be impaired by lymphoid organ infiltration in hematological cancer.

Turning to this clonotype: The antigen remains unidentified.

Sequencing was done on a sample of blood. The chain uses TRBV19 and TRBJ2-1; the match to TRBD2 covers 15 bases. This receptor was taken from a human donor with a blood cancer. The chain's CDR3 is CASSGLAGGQNEQFF. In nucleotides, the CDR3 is TGTGCCAGTAGTGGACTAGCGGGGGGGCAAAATGAGCAGTTCTTC.